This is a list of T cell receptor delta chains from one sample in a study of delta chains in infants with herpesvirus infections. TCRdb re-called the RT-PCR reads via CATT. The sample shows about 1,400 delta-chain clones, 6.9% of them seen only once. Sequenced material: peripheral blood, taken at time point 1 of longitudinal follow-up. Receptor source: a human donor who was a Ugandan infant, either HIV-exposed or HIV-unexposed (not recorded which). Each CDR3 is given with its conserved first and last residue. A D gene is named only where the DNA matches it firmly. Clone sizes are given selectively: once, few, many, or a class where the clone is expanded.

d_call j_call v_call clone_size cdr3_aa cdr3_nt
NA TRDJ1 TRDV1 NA CALGEGAFLPTGDVGTDKLIF TGTGCTCTTGGGGAAGGGGCCTTCCTCCCTACTGGGGACGTCGGAACCGATAAACTCATCTTT
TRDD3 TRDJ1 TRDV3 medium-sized CAFPELGEKYTDKLIF TGTGCCTTTCCGGAGCTGGGGGAGAAATACACCGATAAACTCATCTTT
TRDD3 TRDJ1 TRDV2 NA CACDTGFRGYWGIHTDKLIF TGTGCCTGTGACACCGGCTTCCGAGGTTACTGGGGGATACACACCGATAAACTCATCTTT
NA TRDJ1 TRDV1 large CALGEPKFPTGESYTDKLIF TGTGCTCTTGGGGAACCCAAATTTCCTACGGGGGAATCGTACACCGATAAACTCATCTTT
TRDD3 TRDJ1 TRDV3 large CARVPSGDRPGYSDKLIF TGTGCCCGGGTCCCGTCCGGGGATCGACCGGGATACTCCGATAAACTCATCTTT
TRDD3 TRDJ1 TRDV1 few CALGERSFVVGGQRNGPGTDKLIF TGTGCTCTTGGGGAACGCTCCTTCGTGGTTGGGGGACAAAGGAACGGTCCGGGTACCGATAAACTCATCTTT
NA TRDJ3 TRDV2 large CACDTVLGSWDTRQMFF TGTGCCTGTGACACCGTACTGGGCTCCTGGGACACCCGACAGATGTTTTTC
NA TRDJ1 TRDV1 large CALGELPSYGVGDKTDKLIF TGTGCTCTTGGGGAGTTGCCTTCCTATGGTGTGGGGGATAAGACCGATAAACTCATCTTT
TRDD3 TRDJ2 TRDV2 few CACDTIWGIRDHAQLFF TGTGCCTGTGACACCATCTGGGGGATACGAGACCACGCACAACTCTTCTTT
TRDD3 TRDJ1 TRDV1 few CALGELGRIPVFDWGTTDKLIF TGTGCTCTTGGGGAACTAGGTCGGATACCCGTTTTTGACTGGGGGACCACCGATAAACTCATCTTT
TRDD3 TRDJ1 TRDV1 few CALAPAQLLGDWGDKLIF TGTGCTCTTGCTCCAGCGCAATTACTGGGGGACTGGGGCGATAAACTCATCTTT
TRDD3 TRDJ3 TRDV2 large CACDKGRRDTPSSWDTRQMFF TGTGCCTGTGACAAGGGGAGGAGGGATACGCCAAGCTCCTGGGACACCCGACAGATGTTTTTC
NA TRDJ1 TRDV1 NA CALGEHVLPGDTDKLIF TGTGCTCTTGGGGAACACGTCCTACCGGGGGATACCGATAAACTCATCTTT
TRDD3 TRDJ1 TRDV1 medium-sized CALGEHWRGITDKLIF TGTGCTCTTGGGGAACACTGGAGGGGGATAACCGATAAACTCATCTTT
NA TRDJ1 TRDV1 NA CALGERGVLRLGIPSYTDKLIF TGTGCTCTTGGGGAACGAGGGGTCCTACGCCTGGGGATCCCGAGTTACACCGATAAACTCATCTTT
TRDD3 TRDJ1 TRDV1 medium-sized CALGELVLPVLGEYTDKLIF TGTGCTCTTGGGGAACTAGTCCTACCAGTACTGGGGGAATACACCGATAAACTCATCTTT
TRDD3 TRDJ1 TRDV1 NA CALGELGPDGGEYTDKLIF TGTGCTCTTGGGGAACTCGGACCGGATGGGGGAGAGTACACCGATAAACTCATCTTT
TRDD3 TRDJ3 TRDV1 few CALGERPPLIIILGDGPWDTRQMFF TGTGCTCTTGGGGAACGACCACCCCTTATCATTATACTGGGGGACGGACCCTGGGACACCCGACAGATGTTTTTC
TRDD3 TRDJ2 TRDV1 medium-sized CALGEVPYWGILGLTAQLFF TGTGCTCTTGGGGAAGTACCGTACTGGGGGATACTCGGTTTGACAGCACAACTCTTCTTT
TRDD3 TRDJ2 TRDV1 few CALGELGDTQTAQLFF TGTGCTCTTGGGGAACTGGGGGATACGCAGACAGCACAACTCTTCTTT
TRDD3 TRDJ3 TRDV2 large CACDTLNWGMSWDTRQMFF TGTGCCTGTGACACGCTGAACTGGGGGATGTCCTGGGACACCCGACAGATGTTTTTC
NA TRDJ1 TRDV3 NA CAYVPLGGLDKLIF TGTGCCTATGTCCCCTTGGGGGGCCTCGATAAACTCATCTTT
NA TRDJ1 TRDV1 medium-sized CALGELESYTDKLIF TGTGCTCTTGGGGAACTGGAGTCGTACACCGATAAACTCATCTTT
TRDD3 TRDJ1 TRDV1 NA CALGEQSGPFLPYWGPRGTDKLIF TGTGCTCTTGGGGAACAGTCAGGTCCTTTTTTGCCGTACTGGGGGCCCCGAGGGACCGATAAACTCATCTTT
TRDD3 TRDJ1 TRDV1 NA CALGELFRTGGYIRGLYTDKLIF TGTGCTCTTGGGGAACTCTTCCGGACTGGGGGATATATAAGGGGCCTTTACACCGATAAACTCATCTTT
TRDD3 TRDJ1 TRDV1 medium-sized CALGESPLFPHLGENTGDKLIF TGTGCTCTTGGGGAATCTCCTTTATTCCCTCATCTGGGGGAGAACACCGGCGATAAACTCATCTTT
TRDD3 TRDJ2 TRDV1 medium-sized CALGEDSLPRPFWGITLSAQLFF TGTGCTCTTGGGGAAGATAGCCTTCCTCGCCCCTTCTGGGGGATAACTTTGTCAGCACAACTCTTCTTT
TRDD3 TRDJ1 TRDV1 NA CALGKGRPMGYANKLIF TGTGCTCTTGGGAAAGGGAGGCCCATGGGATACGCGAATAAACTCATCTTT
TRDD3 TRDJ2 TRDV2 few CACDQLGDTQAAQLFF TGTGCCTGTGATCAACTGGGGGATACGCAGGCAGCACAACTCTTCTTT
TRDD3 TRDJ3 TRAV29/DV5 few CAALYWGATRLSWDTRQMFF TGTGCAGCCCTTTACTGGGGGGCTACCCGTCTCTCCTGGGACACCCGACAGATGTTTTTC
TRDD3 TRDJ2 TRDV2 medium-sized CACDEVLGDMGSLTAQLFF TGTGCCTGTGATGAGGTACTGGGGGATATGGGGTCTTTGACAGCACAACTCTTCTTT
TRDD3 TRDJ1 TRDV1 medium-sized CALGERWYAGDGWKLIF TGTGCTCTTGGGGAAAGATGGTACGCGGGGGATGGCTGGAAACTCATCTTT
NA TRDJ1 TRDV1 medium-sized CALGELGDPTSYTDKLIF TGTGCTCTTGGGGAACTGGGGGATCCTACCTCGTACACCGATAAACTCATCTTT
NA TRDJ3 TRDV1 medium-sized CALGGQSNPHRSWDTRQMFF TGTGCTCTTGGGGGACAATCAAATCCCCACCGGTCCTGGGACACCCGACAGATGTTTTTC
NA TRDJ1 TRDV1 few CALGERSALPYLLWGGWTGELIF TGTGCTCTTGGGGAACGGAGTGCGCTTCCTTACCTCCTCTGGGGGGGATGGACGGGAGAACTCATCTTT
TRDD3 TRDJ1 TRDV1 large CALGEGGVGGYDTDKLIF TGTGCTCTTGGGGAAGGAGGTGTAGGGGGATACGACACCGATAAACTCATCTTT
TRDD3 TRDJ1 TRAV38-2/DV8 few CAYRSLTYIWGILGKLIF TGTGCTTATAGGAGCCTGACCTACATCTGGGGGATACTCGGTAAACTCATCTTT
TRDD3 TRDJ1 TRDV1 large CALGELGRFLHGGYAQGADKLIF TGTGCTCTTGGGGAACTAGGGCGCTTCCTACATGGGGGATACGCTCAGGGAGCCGATAAACTCATCTTT
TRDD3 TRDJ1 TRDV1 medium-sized CALGEATSRPSTTGDLGYTDKLIF TGTGCTCTTGGGGAAGCCACGTCTCGGCCTTCTACGACTGGGGATCTAGGGTACACCGATAAACTCATCTTT
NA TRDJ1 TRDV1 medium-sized CALGGTDYGLRGLLRTGKLIF TGTGCTCTTGGGGGGACCGACTATGGCCTTCGAGGGCTCCTTCGTACTGGTAAACTCATCTTT
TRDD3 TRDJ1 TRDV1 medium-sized CALGESSAARWVSLLDWGIRSTDKLIF TGTGCTCTTGGGGAATCTAGTGCGGCGAGGTGGGTTTCCTTACTGGACTGGGGGATCCGATCCACCGATAAACTCATCTTT
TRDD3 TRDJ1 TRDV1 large CALGELAIALRFYWGSYTDKLIF TGTGCTCTTGGGGAACTAGCCATCGCCCTACGGTTTTACTGGGGGTCCTACACCGATAAACTCATCTTT
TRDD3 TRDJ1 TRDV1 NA CALGKGRPRGYANKLIF TGTGCTCTTGGGAAAGGGAGGCCCAGGGGATACGCGAATAAACTCATCTTT
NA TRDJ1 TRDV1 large CALGEEVWVSDKLIF TGTGCTCTTGGGGAAGAAGTTTGGGTATCCGATAAACTCATCTTT
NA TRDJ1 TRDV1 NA CALGAKMSYTSGGLYYTDKLIF TGTGCTCTTGGGGCCAAAATGTCCTACACCAGCGGGGGGTTGTACTACACCGATAAACTCATCTTT